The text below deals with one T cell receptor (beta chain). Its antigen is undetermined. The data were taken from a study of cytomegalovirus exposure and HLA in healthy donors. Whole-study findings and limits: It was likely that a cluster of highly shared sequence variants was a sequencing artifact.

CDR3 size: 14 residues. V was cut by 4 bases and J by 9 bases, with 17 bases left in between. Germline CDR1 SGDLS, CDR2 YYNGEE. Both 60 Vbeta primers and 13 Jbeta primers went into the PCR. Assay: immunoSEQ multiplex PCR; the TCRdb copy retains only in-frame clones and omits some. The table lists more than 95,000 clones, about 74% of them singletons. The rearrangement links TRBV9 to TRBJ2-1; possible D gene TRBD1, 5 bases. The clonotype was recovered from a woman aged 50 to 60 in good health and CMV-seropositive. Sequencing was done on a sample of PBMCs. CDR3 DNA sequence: TGTGCCAGCAGCACCTTAGGGGCCTATGCTGAGCAGTTCTTC. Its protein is CASSTLGAYAEQFF.